The 19 T cell receptor beta chains in this list originate from one sample, sequenced in a study of blood T cell repertoires in COVID-19. The assay was immunoSEQ multiplex PCR, and TCRdb's table has in-frame clones only and misses some. Of around 200,000 clones in the sample, about 83% are singletons; the top ten hold approximately 0.88%. Sequencing used peripheral blood. Source of these receptors: a young woman who had recovered from COVID-19.

Worth noting for this clone: A read error may explain this, as a much larger clone is one base away. The rearrangement links TRBV3-1 (or the pseudogene TRBV3-2) to TRBJ1-6; 9 bases align to TRBD1. The CDR3 has 14 amino acids. Germline V gene data show CDR1 as LGHDT and CDR2 as YNNKEL (reference sequence). The trim removed 1 base at V and 12 bases at J, leaving 4 bases unmatched. The CDR3: CASSQGTGDLPLHF. The DNA for the CDR3 is TGTGCCAGCAGCCAAGGGACAGGGGATTTACCCCTCCACTTT.

The genes are TRBV15 and TRBJ1-5; 9 positions match TRBD1. V shed 2 bases, J shed 7 bases, and the junction held 0 bases outside the gene matches. This CDR3 contains 13 residues. From germline, CDR1 is LNHNV and CDR2 YYDKDF (reference sequence). The CDR3 is CATSRTGGQPQHF. The CDR3 nucleotides read TGTGCCACCAGCAGAACAGGGGGCCAGCCCCAGCATTTT.

The chain couples TRBV2 to TRBJ2-1; 8 bases match TRBD2. V was pared by 1 base and J by 3 bases, with 5 bases of the junction left unmatched. The germline V gene encodes CDR1 SNHLY and CDR2 FYNNEI. The CDR3 has 16 residues. The CDR3 loop reads CASSEGRGGLYNEQFF. The DNA for the CDR3 is TGTGCCAGCAGTGAAGGTCGGGGGGGGCTCTACAATGAGCAGTTCTTC.

This clone occurred many times. The rearrangement uses TRBV27 and TRBJ2-7, with a weak D call TRBD2 (6 bases). The CDR3 has 15 residues. Trimming stripped 8 bases from V and 2 bases from J, with 19 bases between. The germline V gene encodes CDR1 MNHEY and CDR2 SMNVEV (reference sequence). The CDR3 loop reads CASRERAGRTYEQYF. In DNA form, the CDR3 reads TGTGCCAGCCGAGAGCGGGCGGGGCGCACCTACGAGCAGTACTTC.

The CDR3 nucleotides are TGCAGTGCTAGTCTGCGGGGCCCAGGCCAGCCCCAGCATTTT. Residues: CSASLRGPGQPQHF. The chain links TRBV20-1 to TRBJ1-5, with a possible D match to TRBD1 (5 bases). V lost 3 bases and J lost 7, with 16 bases in between. The CDR3 sequence is 14 residues long. CDR1 DFQATT and CDR2 SNEGSKA come from the germline V gene (reference sequence).

Ten or more counts support this clone. The chain links TRBV6-2 or TRBV6-3 to TRBJ2-1; D not certain. This CDR3 contains 18 residues. Germline V gene sequence: CDR1 MNHEY, CDR2 SVGEGT. Trimming cost V 2 bases and J 0 bases, with 17 bases left between them. CDR3 amino acids: CASSYGANRVVSYNEQFF. The CDR3 DNA follows: TGTGCCAGCAGTTACGGAGCTAACCGGGTGGTCTCCTACAATGAGCAGTTCTTC.

The chain uses TRBV6-5 and TRBJ2-7; D may be TRBD2 (6 bases). Germline values: CDR1 MNHEY, CDR2 SVGAGI. The CDR3 has 13 residues. Trimming took off 9 bases at V and 0 bases at J, with 12 bases between the two ends. The CDR3 DNA follows: TGTGCCAGTGGGGGGTTGAGCTCCTACGAGCAGTACGTC. This encodes CASGGLSSYEQYV.

In DNA, the CDR3 is TGTGCCAGTACCCTCGGGACTCTGAGAGCGACCGGGGAGCTGTTTTTT. It codes for CASTLGTLRATGELFF. V and J are TRBV19 and TRBJ2-2; a possible D gene is TRBD2 (6 bases). CDR3 length: 16 residues. CDR1 LNHDA and CDR2 SQIVND come from the germline V gene (reference sequence). V was cut by 7 bases and J by 5 bases, with 20 bases left in between.

This clone was seen a few times. The chain links TRBV4-1 to TRBJ1-1, with 7 bases lining up with TRBD1. The CDR3 length is 14 residues. After removal of 9 bases from V and 5 bases from J, the junction contained 12 bases not matched to a gene. The germline CDR1 and CDR2 sequences are MGHRA and YSYEKL. The CDR3 loop reads CASQGKGARTEAFF. DNA of the CDR3: TGCGCCAGTCAAGGGAAGGGGGCAAGGACTGAAGCTTTCTTT.

V gene TRBV11-2 combines with J gene TRBJ1-5, with 8 bases that match TRBD1. The germline gives CDR1 SGHAT, CDR2 FQNNGV. CDR3 length: 17 residues. V was pared by 1 base and J by 3 bases, with 8 bases of the junction left unmatched. CDR3 sequence reads: CASSLVTGQAFNQPQHF. Here the CDR3 DNA reads TGTGCCAGCAGCTTAGTGACGGGACAGGCCTTCAATCAGCCCCAGCATTTT. Full variable domain (outside the CDR3, taken from reference TRBV11-2 and TRBJ1-5): EAGVAQSPRYKIIEKRQSVAFWCNPISGHATLYWYQQILGQGPKLLIQFQNNGVVDDSQLPKDRFSAERLKGVDSTLKIQPAKLEDSAVYLCASSLVTGQAFNQPQHFGDGTRLSIL.

The chain couples TRBV24-1 to TRBJ2-2, with 7 bases matching TRBD2. Unmatched junction bases numbered 4, after V lost 1 base and J lost 6 bases. This CDR3 has 15 residues. Germline CDR1 KGHDR, CDR2 SFDVKD. The CDR3 nucleotides read TGTGCCACCAGTGATTTTCTGGCGGGGGCCGGGGAGCTGTTTTTT. Amino acids: CATSDFLAGAGELFF.

This chain joins TRBV27 and TRBJ1-2; 7 bases fit TRBD1. Germline trimming cut 5 bases from V and 1 base from J; bases unmatched to any gene: 4. Germline CDR1 reads MNHEY; CDR2 reads SMNVEV (reference sequence). The CDR3 is 14 residues long. The CDR3 DNA follows: TGTGCCAGCAGTACGGGGGACAGTAACTATGGCTACACCTTC. Translated, it gives CASSTGDSNYGYTF.

The rearrangement uses TRBV15 and TRBJ1-5; D is uncertain. Germline V CDR1 and CDR2: LNHNV, YYDKDF (reference sequence). The V end lost 0 bases, the J end lost 5 bases, and 8 bases lay between the germline ends. This CDR3 is 14 amino acids long. CDR3 in DNA: TGTGCCACCAGCAGAGATCTGGGCGATCAGCCCCAGCATTTT. The encoded protein is CATSRDLGDQPQHF. Combining the CDR3 with reference TRBV15 and TRBJ1-5 gives the whole variable domain DAMVIQNPRYQVTQFGKPVTLSCSQTLNHNVMYWYQQKSSQAPKLLFHYYDKDFNNEADTPDNFQSRRPNTSFCFLDIRSPGLGDTAMYLCATSRDLGDQPQHFGDGTRLSIL.

V usage is TRBV2 and J usage is TRBJ2-3; 12 bases map to TRBD2. CDR3 length: 16 amino acids. With 4 bases clipped from V and 2 bases from J, the junction kept 4 bases outside the gene matches. Germline CDR1 and CDR2: SNHLY and FYNNEI. CDR3 coding DNA: TGTGCCAGCAGTGCACTAGCGGGAGGCCCCACAGATACGCAGTATTTT. Protein sequence: CASSALAGGPTDTQYF.

This chain uses TRBV24-1 with TRBJ2-1; 7 bases are a match to TRBD2. CDR1 and CDR2 (germline): KGHDR, SFDVKD. V gave up 0 bases and J gave up 7 bases; unmatched junction bases: 2. The CDR3 totals 14 residues. The CDR3 sequence is CATSDLLGGNEQFF. The CDR3 region has the DNA TGTGCCACCAGTGATTTGCTGGGGGGGAATGAGCAGTTCTTC.

The chain has TRBV6-5 and TRBJ2-7; weak D call: TRBD2 (5 bases). The V and J ends lost 6 bases and 4 bases respectively, with 16 bases between them. The CDR3 spans 14 residues. The germline V gene has CDR1 MNHEY and CDR2 SVGAGI. CDR3 sequence: CASSPTRTWYEQYF. CDR3 coding DNA: TGTGCCAGCAGCCCGACACGGACTTGGTACGAGCAGTACTTC.

The gene calls are TRBV11-1 and TRBJ2-1; D is possibly TRBD1 (5 bases). There are 14 residues in the CDR3. V lost 0 bases, J lost 5 bases, and 8 bases lay in between. Germline V CDR1 and CDR2: SGHAT, FQDESV (reference sequence). The CDR3 DNA follows: TGTGCCAGCAGCTTAGCACAGGATAACAATGAGCAGTTCTTC. Translated, it gives CASSLAQDNNEQFF.

This clone was seen only a few times. This chain uses TRBV2 with TRBJ1-4, with 8 bases matching TRBD1. Germline V gene lookup returns CDR1 SNHLY and CDR2 FYNNEI. Unmatched junction bases numbered 10, after V lost 1 base and J lost 9 bases. The CDR3 is made up of 16 amino acids. Here the CDR3 DNA reads TGTGCCAGCAGTGAAGAAGGCGGGACAGGCGTTCAAAAACTGTTTTTT. It specifies CASSEEGGTGVQKLFF.

This sequence joins TRBV19 and TRBJ1-3; a possible D gene is TRBD1 (6 bases). V was pared by 5 bases and J by 2 bases, with 13 bases between. Germline V gene data show CDR1 as LNHDA and CDR2 as SQIVND (reference sequence). This CDR3 spans 15 amino acids. In nucleotides, the CDR3 is TGTGCCAGTAGTGTCACCGGGACACCTGGAAACACCATATATTTT. This codes for CASSVTGTPGNTIYF.